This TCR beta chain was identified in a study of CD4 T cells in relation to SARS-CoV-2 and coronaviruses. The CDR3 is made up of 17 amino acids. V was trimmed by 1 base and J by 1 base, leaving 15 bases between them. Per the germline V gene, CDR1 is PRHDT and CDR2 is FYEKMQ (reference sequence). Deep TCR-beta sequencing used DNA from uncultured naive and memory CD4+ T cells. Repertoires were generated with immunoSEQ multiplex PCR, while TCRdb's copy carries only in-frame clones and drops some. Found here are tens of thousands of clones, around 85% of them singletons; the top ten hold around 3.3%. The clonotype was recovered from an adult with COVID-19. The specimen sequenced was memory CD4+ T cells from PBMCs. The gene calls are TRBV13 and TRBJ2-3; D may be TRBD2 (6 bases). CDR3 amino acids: CASSLDSRLDGTDTQYF. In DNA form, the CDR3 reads TGTGCCAGCAGCTTAGATTCTCGACTAGACGGCACAGATACGCAGTATTTT. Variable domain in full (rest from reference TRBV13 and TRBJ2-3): AAGVIQSPRHLIKEKRETATLKCYPIPRHDTVYWYQQGPGQDPQFLISFYEKMQSDKGSIPDRFSAQQFSDYHSELNMSSLELGDSALYFCASSLDSRLDGTDTQYFGPGTRLTVL.